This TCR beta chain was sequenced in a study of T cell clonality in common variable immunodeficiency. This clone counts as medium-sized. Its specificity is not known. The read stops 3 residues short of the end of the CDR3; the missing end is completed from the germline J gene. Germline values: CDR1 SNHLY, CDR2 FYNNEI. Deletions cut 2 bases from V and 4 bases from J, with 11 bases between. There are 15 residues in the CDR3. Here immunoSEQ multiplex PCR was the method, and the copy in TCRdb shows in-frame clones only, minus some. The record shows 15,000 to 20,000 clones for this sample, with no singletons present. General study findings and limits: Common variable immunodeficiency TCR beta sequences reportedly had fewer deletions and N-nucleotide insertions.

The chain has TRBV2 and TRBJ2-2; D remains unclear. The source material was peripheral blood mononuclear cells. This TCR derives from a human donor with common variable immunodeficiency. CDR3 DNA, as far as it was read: TGTGCCAGCAGTGAAAGGCTGCTGAGCACCGGGGAG. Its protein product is CASSERLLSTGE. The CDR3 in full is CASSERLLSTGELFF.